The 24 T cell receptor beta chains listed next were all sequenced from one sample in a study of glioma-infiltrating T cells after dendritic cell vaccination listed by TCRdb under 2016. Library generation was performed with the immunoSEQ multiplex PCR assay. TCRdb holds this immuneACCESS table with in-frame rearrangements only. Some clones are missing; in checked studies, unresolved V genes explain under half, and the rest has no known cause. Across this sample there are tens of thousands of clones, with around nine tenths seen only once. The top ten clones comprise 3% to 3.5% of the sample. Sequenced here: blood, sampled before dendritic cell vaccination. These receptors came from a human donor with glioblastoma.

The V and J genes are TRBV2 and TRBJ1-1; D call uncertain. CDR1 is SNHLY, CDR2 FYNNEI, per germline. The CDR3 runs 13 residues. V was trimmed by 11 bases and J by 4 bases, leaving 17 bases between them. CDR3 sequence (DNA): TGTGCCTCCGGACGGGAGGAAGTCACTGAAGCTTTCTTT. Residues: CASGREEVTEAFF. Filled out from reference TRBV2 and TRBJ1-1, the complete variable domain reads EPEVTQTPSHQVTQMGQEVILRCVPISNHLYFYWYRQILGQKVEFLVSFYNNEISEKSEIFDDQFSVERPDGSNFTLKIRSTKLEDSAMYFCASGREEVTEAFFGQGTRLTVV.

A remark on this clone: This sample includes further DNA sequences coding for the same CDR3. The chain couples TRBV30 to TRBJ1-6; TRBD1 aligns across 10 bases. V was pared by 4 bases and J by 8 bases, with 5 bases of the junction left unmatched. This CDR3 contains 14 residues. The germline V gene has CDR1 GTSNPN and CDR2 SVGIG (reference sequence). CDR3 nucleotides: TGTGCCTGGACACCCGGGACAGGGGATTCACCCCTCCACTTT. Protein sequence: CAWTPGTGDSPLHF.

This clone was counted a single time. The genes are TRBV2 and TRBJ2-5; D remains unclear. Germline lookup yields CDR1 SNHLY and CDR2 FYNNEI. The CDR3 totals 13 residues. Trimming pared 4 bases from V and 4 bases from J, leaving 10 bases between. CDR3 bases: TGTGCCAGCAGTGGAGACAACCTAGAGACCCAGTACTTC. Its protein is CASSGDNLETQYF.

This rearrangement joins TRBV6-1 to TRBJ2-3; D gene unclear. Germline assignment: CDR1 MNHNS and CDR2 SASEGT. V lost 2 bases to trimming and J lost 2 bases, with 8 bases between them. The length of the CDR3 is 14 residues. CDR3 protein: CASSENLATDTQYF. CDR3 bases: TGTGCCAGCAGTGAAAACTTAGCCACAGATACGCAGTATTTT.

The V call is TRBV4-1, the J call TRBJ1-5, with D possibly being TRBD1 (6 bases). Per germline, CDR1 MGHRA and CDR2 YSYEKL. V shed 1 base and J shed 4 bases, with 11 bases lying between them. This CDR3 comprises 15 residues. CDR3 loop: CASSQVWTDNQPQHF. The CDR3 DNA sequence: TGCGCCAGCAGCCAAGTATGGACAGATAATCAGCCCCAGCATTTT.

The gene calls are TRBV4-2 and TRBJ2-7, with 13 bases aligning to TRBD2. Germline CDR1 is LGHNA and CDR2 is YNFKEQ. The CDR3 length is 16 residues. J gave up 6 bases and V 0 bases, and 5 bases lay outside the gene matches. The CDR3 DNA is TGTGCCAGCAGCCAAGATCTTTGGACTAGCGGGAGCGAGCAGTACTTC. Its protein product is CASSQDLWTSGSEQYF.

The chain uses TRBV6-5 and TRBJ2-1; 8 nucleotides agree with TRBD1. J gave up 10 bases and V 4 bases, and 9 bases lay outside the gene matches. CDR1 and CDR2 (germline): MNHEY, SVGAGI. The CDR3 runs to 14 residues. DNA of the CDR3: TGTGCCAGCAGTTCCGCGGACAGGGATAGGGAGCAGTTCTTC. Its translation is CASSSADRDREQFF.

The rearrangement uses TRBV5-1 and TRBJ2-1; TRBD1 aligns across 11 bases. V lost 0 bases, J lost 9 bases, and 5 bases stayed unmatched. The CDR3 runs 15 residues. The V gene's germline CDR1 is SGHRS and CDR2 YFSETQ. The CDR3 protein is CASSLGGQGVVEQFF. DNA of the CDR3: TGCGCCAGCAGCTTGGGGGGACAGGGGGTAGTTGAGCAGTTCTTC.

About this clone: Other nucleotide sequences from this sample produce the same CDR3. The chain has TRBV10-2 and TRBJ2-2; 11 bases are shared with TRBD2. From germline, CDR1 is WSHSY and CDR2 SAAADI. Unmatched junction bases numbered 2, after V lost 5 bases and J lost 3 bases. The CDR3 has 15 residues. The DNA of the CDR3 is TGCGCCAGCAGTTTAGCGGGGGGGGACACCGGGGAGCTGTTTTTT. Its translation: CASSLAGGDTGELFF.

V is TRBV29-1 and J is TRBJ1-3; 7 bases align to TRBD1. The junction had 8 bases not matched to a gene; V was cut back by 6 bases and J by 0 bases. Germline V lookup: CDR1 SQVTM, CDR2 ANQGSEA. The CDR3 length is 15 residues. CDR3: CSVRQGKSSGNTIYF. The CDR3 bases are TGCAGCGTAAGACAGGGCAAGAGCTCTGGAAACACCATATATTTT.

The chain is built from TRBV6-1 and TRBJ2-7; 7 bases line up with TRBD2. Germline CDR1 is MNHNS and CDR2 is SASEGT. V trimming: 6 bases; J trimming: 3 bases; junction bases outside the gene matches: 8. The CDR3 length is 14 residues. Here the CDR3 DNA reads TGTGCCAGCAGATTAAGCGGGGCGGGCTACGAGCAGTACTTC. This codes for CASRLSGAGYEQYF.

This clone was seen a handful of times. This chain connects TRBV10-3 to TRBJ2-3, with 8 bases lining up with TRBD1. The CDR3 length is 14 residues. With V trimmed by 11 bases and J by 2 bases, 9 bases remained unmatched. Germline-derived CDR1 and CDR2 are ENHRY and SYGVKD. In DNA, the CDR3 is TGTGCCTCGCAAGCAGGGGGCCCCACAGATACGCAGTATTTT. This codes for CASQAGGPTDTQYF.

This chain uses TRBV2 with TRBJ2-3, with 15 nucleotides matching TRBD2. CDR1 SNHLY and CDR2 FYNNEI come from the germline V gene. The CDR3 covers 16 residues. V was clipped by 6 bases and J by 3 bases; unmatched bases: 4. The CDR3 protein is CASSSGLAGGTDTQYF. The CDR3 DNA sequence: TGTGCCAGCAGCTCTGGACTAGCGGGGGGGACAGATACGCAGTATTTT.

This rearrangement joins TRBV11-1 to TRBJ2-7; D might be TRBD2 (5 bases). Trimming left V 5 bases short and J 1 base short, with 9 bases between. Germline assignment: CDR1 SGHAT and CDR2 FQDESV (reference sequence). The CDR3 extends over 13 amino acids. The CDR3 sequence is CASSSGPSYEQYF. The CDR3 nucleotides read TGTGCCAGCAGCAGCGGACCGTCCTACGAGCAGTACTTC. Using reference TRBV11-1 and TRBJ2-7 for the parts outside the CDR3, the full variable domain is EAEVAQSPRYKITEKSQAVAFWCDPISGHATLYWYRQILGQGPELLVQFQDESVVDDSQLPKDRFSAERLKGVDSTLKIQPAELGDSAMYLCASSSGPSYEQYFGPGTRLTVT.

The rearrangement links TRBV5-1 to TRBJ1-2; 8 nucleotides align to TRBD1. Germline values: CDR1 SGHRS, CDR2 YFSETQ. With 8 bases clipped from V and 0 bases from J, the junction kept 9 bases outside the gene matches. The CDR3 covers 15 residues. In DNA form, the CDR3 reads TGCGCCAGTGGCGGGACAGGAGCGACTAACTATGGCTACACCTTC. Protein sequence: CASGGTGATNYGYTF.

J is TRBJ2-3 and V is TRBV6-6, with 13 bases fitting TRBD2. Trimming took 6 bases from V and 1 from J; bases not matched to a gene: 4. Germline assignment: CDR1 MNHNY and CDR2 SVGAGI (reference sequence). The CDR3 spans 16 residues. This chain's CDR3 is CASRPGLAGGTDTQYF. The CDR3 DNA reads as TGTGCCAGCAGACCCGGACTAGCGGGAGGCACAGATACGCAGTATTTT.

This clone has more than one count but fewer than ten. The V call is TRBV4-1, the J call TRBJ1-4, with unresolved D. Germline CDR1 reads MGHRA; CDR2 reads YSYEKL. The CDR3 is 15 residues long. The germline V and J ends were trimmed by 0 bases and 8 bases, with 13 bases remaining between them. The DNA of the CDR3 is TGCGCCAGCAGCCAAGATTTATCAAGTAGAGAAAAACTGTTTTTT. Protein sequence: CASSQDLSSREKLFF.

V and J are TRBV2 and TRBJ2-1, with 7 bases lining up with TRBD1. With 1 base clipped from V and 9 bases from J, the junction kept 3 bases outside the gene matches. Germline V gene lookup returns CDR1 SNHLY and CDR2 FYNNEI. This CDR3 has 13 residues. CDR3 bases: TGTGCCAGCAGTGAAGAGGGGGCCGGTGAGCAGTTCTTC. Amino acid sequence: CASSEEGAGEQFF.

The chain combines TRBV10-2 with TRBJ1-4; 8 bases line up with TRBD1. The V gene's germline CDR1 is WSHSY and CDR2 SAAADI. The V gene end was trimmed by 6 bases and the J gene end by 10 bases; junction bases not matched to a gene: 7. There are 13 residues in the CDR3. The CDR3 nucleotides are TGCGCCAGCAGCCCCGGACAGGGTGGAAAACTGTTTTTT. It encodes CASSPGQGGKLFF.

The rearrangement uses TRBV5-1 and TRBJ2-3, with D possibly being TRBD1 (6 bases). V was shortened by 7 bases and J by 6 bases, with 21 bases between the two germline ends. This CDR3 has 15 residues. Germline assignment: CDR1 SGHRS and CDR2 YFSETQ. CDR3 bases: TGCGCCAGCGACCTTGACAGGACGGAATCCGATACGCAGTATTTT. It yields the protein CASDLDRTESDTQYF.

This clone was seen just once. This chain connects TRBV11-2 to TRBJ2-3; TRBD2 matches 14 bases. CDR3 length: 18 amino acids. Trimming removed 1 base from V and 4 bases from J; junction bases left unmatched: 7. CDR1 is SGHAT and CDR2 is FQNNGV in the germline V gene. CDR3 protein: CASSLVGTSGSGADTQYF. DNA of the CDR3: TGTGCCAGCAGCTTAGTTGGGACTAGCGGGAGTGGCGCAGATACGCAGTATTTT.

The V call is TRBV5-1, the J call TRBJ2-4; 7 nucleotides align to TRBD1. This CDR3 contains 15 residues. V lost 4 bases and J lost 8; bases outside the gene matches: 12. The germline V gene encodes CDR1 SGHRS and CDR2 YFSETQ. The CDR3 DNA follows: TGCGCCAGCAGCCGAGACAGGGTTGAGTTGGACATTCAGTACTTC. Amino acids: CASSRDRVELDIQYF. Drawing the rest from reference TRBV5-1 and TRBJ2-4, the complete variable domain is KAGVTQTPRYLIKTRGQQVTLSCSPISGHRSVSWYQQTPGQGLQFLFEYFSETQRNKGNFPGRFSGRQFSNSRSEMNVSTLELGDSALYLCASSRDRVELDIQYFGAGTRLSVL.

CDR3 DNA sequence: TGTGCCAGCAGCTTAGGCGGAACGTACCAAGAGACCCAGTACTTC. Amino acid sequence: CASSLGGTYQETQYF. This rearrangement joins TRBV7-9 to TRBJ2-5, with unresolved D. Trimming left V 1 base short and J 0 bases short, with 9 bases between. Germline lookup yields CDR1 SEHNR and CDR2 FQNEAQ (reference sequence). The CDR3 runs 15 residues.

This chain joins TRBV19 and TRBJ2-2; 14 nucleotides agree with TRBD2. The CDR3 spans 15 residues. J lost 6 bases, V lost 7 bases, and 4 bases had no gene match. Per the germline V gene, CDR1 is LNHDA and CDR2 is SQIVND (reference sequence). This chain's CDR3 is CASNPGLAGAGELFF. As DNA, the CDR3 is TGTGCCAGTAATCCGGGACTAGCGGGAGCCGGGGAGCTGTTTTTT.